The 20 T cell receptor beta chains below all came from one sample that was sequenced in a study of T-cell reconstitution after alpha-beta-depleted transplantation in children (dated by TCRdb to the mid-2010s). Libraries were made using PCR. Sequencing took place on an Illumina HiSeq 2500. TCR libraries were prepared with molecular barcoding, using unique molecular identifiers to normalize TCRbeta repertoire quantification. Through fastp at Q25 and MiXCR, TCRdb rebuilt clones from the public reads, retaining in-frame beta chains. Rows merge per CDR3 protein into single entries with the most common DNA and genes. The sample yields 500,000 to 650,000 distinct CDR3 sequences; 10% to 15% were counted once. 2.2% of the sample is in the top ten clones. The treatment or condition label corresponds to: allogeneic hematopoietic cell transplantation with graft depleted of TCRalphabeta T cells and CD19 B cells.

The material sequenced was PBMCs, mostly from graft donor cells, taken 360 days after TCRalphabeta/CD19-depleted stem cell transplant. These receptors all stem from a male patient younger than 18 who had a stem cell transplant for acute myeloid leukemia, so the T cells may come from the graft donor.

The genes are TRBV20-1 and TRBJ2-2; 8 bases match TRBD1. V dropped 0 bases and J dropped 4; count of bases not matched to a gene: 10. Germline V gene data show CDR1 as DFQATT and CDR2 as SNEGSKA (reference sequence). The CDR3 consists of 17 residues. CDR3 loop: CSARDPWQGAGTGELFF. The CDR3 region has the DNA TGCAGTGCTAGAGATCCGTGGCAGGGGGCCGGCACCGGGGAGCTGTTTTTT.

This clonotype was observed many times. The chain combines TRBV27 with TRBJ2-1; 8 bases agree with TRBD2. Germline assignment: CDR1 MNHEY and CDR2 SMNVEV (reference sequence). With V trimmed by 0 bases and J by 4 bases, 8 bases remained unmatched. The CDR3 contains 17 residues. The CDR3 reads CASSLSSGDGPYNEQFF. The CDR3 coding sequence is TGTGCCAGCAGTTTATCTAGCGGGGATGGCCCTTACAATGAGCAGTTCTTC.

This clonotype was picked up a small number of times. The gene calls are TRBV7-2 and TRBJ2-3; 7 bases map to TRBD2. CDR3 length: 15 amino acids. Germline assignment: CDR1 SGHTA and CDR2 FQGNSA. Trimming at V came to 0 bases and at J to 5 bases, leaving 5 bases not matched to a gene. CDR3: CASSLAWRELDTQYF. CDR3 bases: TGTGCCAGCAGCTTAGCTTGGCGGGAGCTAGATACGCAGTATTTT.

This clonotype was observed a few times. The rearrangement links TRBV20-1 to TRBJ2-4; tentative D call: TRBD2 (5 bases). The CDR3 loop spans 15 amino acids. CDR1 DFQATT and CDR2 SNEGSKA come from the germline V gene (reference sequence). The V gene lost 1 base and the J gene lost 8 bases, with 18 bases spanning the gap. CDR3 sequence (DNA): TGCAGTGCTAGAGTACCAGCGGCCATTCAAGACATTCAGTACTTC. This codes for CSARVPAAIQDIQYF.

This chain joins TRBV4-3 and TRBJ2-3; D might be TRBD1 or TRBD2, each matching 5 bases. This CDR3 is 17 amino acids long. Looked up from germline, CDR1 is LGHNA and CDR2 is YSLEER. V was shortened by 0 bases and J by 4 bases, with 17 bases between the two germline ends. The DNA for the CDR3 is TGCGCCAGCAGCCAAGATCTGGGCAGGGAGTGGGCAGATACGCAGTATTTT. As protein: CASSQDLGREWADTQYF.

The chain couples TRBV7-2 to TRBJ2-1; no reliable D call. Looked up from germline, CDR1 is SGHTA and CDR2 is FQGNSA. This CDR3 is built from 12 residues. V was shortened by 2 bases and J by 8 bases, with 7 bases between the two germline ends. In nucleotides, the CDR3 is TGTGCCAGCAGCTTAAACACCTATGAGCAGTTCTTC. Translation: CASSLNTYEQFF.

This clonotype was picked up many times. V and J are TRBV29-1 and TRBJ2-7; TRBD1 might be the D (5 bases). Looked up from germline, CDR1 is SQVTM and CDR2 is ANQGSEA. The ends were cut back, 1 base at V and 0 bases at J, with 10 bases in the middle. This CDR3 has 14 amino acids. As DNA, the CDR3 is TGCAGCGTTGAAGGCCCAGGGAACTCCTACGAGCAGTACTTC. The encoded protein is CSVEGPGNSYEQYF.

This chain uses TRBV7-2 with TRBJ2-1; TRBD1 agrees at 7 bases. J was trimmed by 5 bases and V by 3 bases; bases with no gene match: 7. The CDR3 is made up of 15 amino acids. Germline values: CDR1 SGHTA, CDR2 FQGNSA. CDR3 sequence reads: CASSFHRGRDNEQFF. The CDR3 DNA follows: TGTGCCAGCAGCTTCCACAGGGGCCGGGACAATGAGCAGTTCTTC.

This clonotype was observed a few times. The chain employs TRBV7-6 and TRBJ2-1; 7 bases align to TRBD2. The J segment lost 2 bases and the V segment lost 0 bases, leaving 10 bases of the junction unmatched. CDR1 SGHVS and CDR2 FNYEAQ come from the germline V gene. The CDR3 has 18 residues. The CDR3 here is CASSLATPAGLTYNEQFF. Written as DNA, the CDR3 is TGTGCCAGCAGCTTAGCGACCCCAGCGGGACTCACCTACAATGAGCAGTTCTTC.

The chain is built from TRBV7-6 and TRBJ2-1; TRBD1 might be the D (6 bases). V was pared by 5 bases and J by 0 bases, with 17 bases between. The CDR3 loop spans 17 amino acids. The germline gives CDR1 SGHVS, CDR2 FNYEAQ. The CDR3 sequence: CASSPRRDTSSYNEQFF. The CDR3 nucleotides are TGTGCCAGCAGCCCGAGAAGGGACACCAGCTCCTACAATGAGCAGTTCTTC.

This clonotype was observed a few times. The chain employs TRBV6-6 and TRBJ2-7; D may be TRBD1 (5 bases). Trimming took off 6 bases at V and 5 bases at J, with 8 bases between the two ends. The germline CDR1 and CDR2 sequences are MNHNY and SVGAGI (reference sequence). CDR3 length equals 11 residues. CDR3 loop: CASSQTDEQYF. The CDR3 DNA reads as TGTGCCAGCAGCCAGACAGACGAGCAGTACTTC.

V gene TRBV5-4 combines with J gene TRBJ2-2; 7 positions match TRBD1. V lost 7 bases and J lost 4; bases outside the gene matches: 13. Looked up from germline, CDR1 is SGHNT and CDR2 is YYREEE (reference sequence). The CDR3 is 16 amino acids. The CDR3, as DNA: TGTGCCAGCCGACTCCAGGACAGGTCGAGCACCGGGGAGCTGTTTTTT. Protein: CASRLQDRSSTGELFF.

The table lists this clonotype with a few counts. V is TRBV24-1 and J is TRBJ2-6; D not resolved. Germline-derived CDR1 and CDR2 are KGHDR and SFDVKD. This CDR3 has 18 amino acids. Trimming shortened V by 2 bases and J by 4 bases, and 17 bases separated the two germline ends. As DNA, the CDR3 is TGTGCCACCAGTGATTCAAGTTTTGGGGTTACCGGGGCCAACGTCCTGACTTTC. Amino acid sequence: CATSDSSFGVTGANVLTF.

This chain uses TRBV7-2 with TRBJ2-7; possible D gene TRBD2, 6 bases. Trimming stripped 8 bases from V and 5 bases from J, with 16 bases between. Germline-derived CDR1 and CDR2 are SGHTA and FQGNSA. This CDR3 contains 13 residues. The CDR3 protein is CASSREPRNEQYF. The CDR3 DNA reads as TGTGCCAGCTCACGGGAGCCGAGAAACGAGCAGTACTTC. The full variable domain, its missing parts supplied by reference TRBV7-2 and TRBJ2-7, is GAGVSQSPSNKVTEKGKDVELRCDPISGHTALYWYRQSLGQGLEFLIYFQGNSAPDKSGLPSDRFSAERTGGSVSTLTIQRTQQEDSAVYLCASSREPRNEQYFGPGTRLTVT.

This clonotype was seen more than once but under ten times. The rearrangement joins TRBV6-5 to TRBJ1-1; D may be TRBD1 (5 bases). The CDR3 extends over 14 amino acids. Trimming pared 0 bases from V and 4 bases from J, leaving 9 bases between. Germline loops: CDR1 MNHEY, CDR2 SVGAGI. In nucleotides, the CDR3 is TGTGCCAGCAGTTACTCGGGGGAGGGCACTGAAGCTTTCTTT. This codes for CASSYSGEGTEAFF.

V usage is TRBV27 and J usage is TRBJ1-1; no clear D gene. The length of the CDR3 is 15 residues. Germline assignment: CDR1 MNHEY and CDR2 SMNVEV (reference sequence). The V end lost 0 bases, the J end lost 4 bases, and 12 bases lay between the germline ends. The CDR3 protein is CASSLSGPIGTEAFF. The CDR3 DNA reads TGTGCCAGCAGTTTATCCGGACCCATTGGCACTGAAGCTTTCTTT.

The rearrangement joins TRBV15 to TRBJ2-4; TRBD2 might be the D (6 bases). Trimming took 0 bases from V and 3 from J, leaving 18 bases between them. CDR1 and CDR2 (germline): LNHNV, YYDKDF (reference sequence). The CDR3 covers 18 residues. CDR3 coding DNA: TGTGCCACCAGCAGAGATGAGGAAGGGAGGTGGAACAAAAACATTCAGTACTTC. It encodes CATSRDEEGRWNKNIQYF.

This clonotype was counted between two and nine times. The V and J genes are TRBV28 and TRBJ2-2; D call uncertain. V was trimmed by 3 bases and J by 3 bases, leaving 5 bases between them. The CDR3 sequence is 13 residues long. Germline values: CDR1 MDHEN, CDR2 SYDVKM. CDR3 protein: CASSFRYTGELFF. The CDR3 DNA sequence: TGTGCCAGCAGTTTTCGGTACACCGGGGAGCTGTTTTTT.

In its sample, this clonotype was seen many times. The chain combines TRBV21-1 with TRBJ2-7; the table names TRBD2, a call not compared with the DNA. TRBV21-1 is marked as a pseudogene. The CDR3 loop spans 17 amino acids. The CDR3 reads CASSKATTSGGSYEQYF. In DNA, the CDR3 is TGTGCCAGCAGCAAAGCCACGACTAGCGGGGGCTCCTACGAGCAGTACTTC.

The rearrangement links TRBV10-3 to TRBJ1-2, with unresolved D. The CDR3 has 11 residues. CDR1 and CDR2 from the germline V gene are ENHRY and SYGVKD. The V and J ends lost 7 bases and 6 bases respectively, with 9 bases between them. In DNA, the CDR3 is TGTGCCATCAAGGGCGGGGATGGCTACACCTTC. This codes for CAIKGGDGYTF.